This T cell receptor (beta chain) is drawn from a study of Graves' ophthalmopathy and Graves' hyperthyroidism. Study outcomes and limitations: Blood also held most thyroid clonotypes expanded above 0.001 frequency.

Clinical symptoms, serum thyroxine, TRAb, thyroid ultrasound and orbital computed tomography determined diagnosis. The authors isolated PBMCs from approximately 10 ml of fresh peripheral blood. This clonotype is medium-sized in the sample. Its antigen is not identified. The CDR3 spans 12 residues. V lost 4 bases, J lost 9 bases, and 12 bases lay in between. In germline, CDR1 is MDHEN, CDR2 SYDVKM. Amplified material comprised TCR beta CDR3 regions derived from RNA transcripts. The authors performed first-round RT-PCR with HTBI primers and then a second-round multiplex PCR. MiXCR, applied by TCRdb to the multiplex PCR reads, yields one record per CDR3 protein. Among approximately 480,000 distinct CDR3 sequences listed, approximately 15% were seen once.

This sequence originates from a woman in her twenties or thirties with Graves' ophthalmopathy. The V and J genes are TRBV28 and TRBJ2-5; a possible D gene is TRBD2 (7 bases). The source material was blood. CDR3: CASSSPGGPQYF. CDR3 DNA: TGTGCCAGCAGTTCCCCCGGGGGGCCCCAGTACTTC.